The clone carrying this T cell receptor beta chain is a singleton in its sample. Its antigen is not identified. The data are from a study of persistence of HIV-infected CD4 T cells. General observations from the study: TCRbeta richness was lower in CMV- and Gag-responding cells than in anti-CD3/anti-CD28-responding cells.

Anti-CD3/anti-CD28 beads served as a nonspecific positive control stimulus. Responding CD4+ T cells were sorted by upregulation of both CD40 ligand and CD69. The libraries were made with immunoSEQ version 4 in survey mode. The protocol was immunoSEQ multiplex PCR, while the TCRdb copy is restricted to in-frame clones and leaves out a portion. The sample contains approximately 46,000 clones, about 90% of which appear only once. The CDR3 contains 14 residues. V shed 6 bases and J 5 bases; nucleotides not matched to a gene: 4. CDR1 and CDR2 from the germline V gene are MNHEY and SMNVEV (reference sequence).

The TCR comes from an adult woman with HIV who was CMV-seropositive. The V call is TRBV27, the J call TRBJ1-6, with TRBD1 identical over 7 bases. The source material was CD4+ T cells sorted from PBMCs after roughly 19-hour stimulation, sampled from a patient who received antiretroviral therapy. CDR3 residues: CASSWTGDNSPLHF. The CDR3 bases are TGTGCCAGCAGCTGGACAGGTGATAATTCACCCCTCCACTTT.